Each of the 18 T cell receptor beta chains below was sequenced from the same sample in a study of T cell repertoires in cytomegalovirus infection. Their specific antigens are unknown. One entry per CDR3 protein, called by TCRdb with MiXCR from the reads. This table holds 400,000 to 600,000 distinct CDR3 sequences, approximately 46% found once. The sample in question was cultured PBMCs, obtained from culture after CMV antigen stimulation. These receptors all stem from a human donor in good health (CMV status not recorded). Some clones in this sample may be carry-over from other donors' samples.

CDR3 residues: CASTPKREGYQDTDTQYF. Written as DNA, the CDR3 is TGTGCCAGCACCCCGAAGCGGGAAGGGTATCAAGACACAGATACGCAGTATTTT. This chain links TRBV7-1 with TRBJ2-3; 7 bases are shared with TRBD2. TRBV7-1 has ORF status, its function being uncertain. CDR3 size: 18 residues. With V trimmed by 7 bases and J by 2 bases, 18 bases remained unmatched.

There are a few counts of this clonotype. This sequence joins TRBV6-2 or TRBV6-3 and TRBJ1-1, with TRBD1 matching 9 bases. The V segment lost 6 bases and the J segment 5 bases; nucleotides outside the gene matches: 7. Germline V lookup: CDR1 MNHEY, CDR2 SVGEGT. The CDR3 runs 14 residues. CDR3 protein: CASRRGQGGTEAFF. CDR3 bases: TGTGCCAGCAGGCGGGGACAGGGTGGAACTGAAGCTTTCTTT.

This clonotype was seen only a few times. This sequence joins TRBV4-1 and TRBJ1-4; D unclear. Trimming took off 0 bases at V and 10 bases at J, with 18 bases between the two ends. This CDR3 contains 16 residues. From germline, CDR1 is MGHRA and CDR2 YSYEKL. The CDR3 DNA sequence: TGCGCCAGCAGCCAAGATTTAACGGCGCGAAGAGGAAAACTGTTTTTT. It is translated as CASSQDLTARRGKLFF.

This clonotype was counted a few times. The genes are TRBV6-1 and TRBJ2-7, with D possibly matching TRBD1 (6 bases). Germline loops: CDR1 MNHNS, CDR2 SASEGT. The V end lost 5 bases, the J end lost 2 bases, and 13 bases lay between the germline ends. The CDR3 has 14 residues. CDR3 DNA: TGTGCCAGCAGTTCCTGGGGGCTGACCTACGAGCAGTACTTC. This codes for CASSSWGLTYEQYF.

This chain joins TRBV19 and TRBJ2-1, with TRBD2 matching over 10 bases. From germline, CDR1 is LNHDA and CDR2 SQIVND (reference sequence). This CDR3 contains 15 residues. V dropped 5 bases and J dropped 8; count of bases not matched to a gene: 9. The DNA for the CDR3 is TGTGCCAGTAGTCCCCGGCTAGCGGGAGTGGATGAGCAGTTCTTC. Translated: CASSPRLAGVDEQFF. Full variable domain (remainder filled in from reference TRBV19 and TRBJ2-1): DGGITQSPKYLFRKEGQNVTLSCEQNLNHDAMYWYRQDPGQGLRLIYYSQIVNDFQKGDIAEGYSVSREKKESFPLTVTSAQKNPTAFYLCASSPRLAGVDEQFFGPGTRLTVL.

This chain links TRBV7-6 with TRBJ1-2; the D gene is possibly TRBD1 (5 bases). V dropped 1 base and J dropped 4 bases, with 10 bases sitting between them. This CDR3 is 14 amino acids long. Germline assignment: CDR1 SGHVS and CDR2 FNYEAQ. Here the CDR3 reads CASSLVGDGYGYTF. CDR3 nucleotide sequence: TGTGCCAGCAGCTTAGTGGGGGATGGCTATGGCTACACCTTC.

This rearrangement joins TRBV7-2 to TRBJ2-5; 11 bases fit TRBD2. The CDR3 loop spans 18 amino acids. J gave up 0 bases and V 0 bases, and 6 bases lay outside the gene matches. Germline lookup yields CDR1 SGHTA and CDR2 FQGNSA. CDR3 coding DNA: TGTGCCAGCAGCTTAGCTAGCGGGGGGGCAGGGTACCAAGAGACCCAGTACTTC. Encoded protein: CASSLASGGAGYQETQYF.

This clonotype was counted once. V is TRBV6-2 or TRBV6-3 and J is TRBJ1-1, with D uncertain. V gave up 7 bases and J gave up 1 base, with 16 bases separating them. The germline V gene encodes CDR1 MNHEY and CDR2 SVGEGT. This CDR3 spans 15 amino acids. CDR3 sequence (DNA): TGTGCCAGCACAAGCCAACGAATGGGGAACACTGAAGCTTTCTTT. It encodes CASTSQRMGNTEAFF.

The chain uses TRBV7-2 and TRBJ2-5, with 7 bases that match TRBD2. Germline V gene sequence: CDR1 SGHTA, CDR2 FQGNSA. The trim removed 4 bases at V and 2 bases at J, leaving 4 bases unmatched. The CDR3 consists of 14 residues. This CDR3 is CASSSTSLQETQYF. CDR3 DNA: TGTGCCAGCAGCTCGACTAGCCTTCAAGAGACCCAGTACTTC.

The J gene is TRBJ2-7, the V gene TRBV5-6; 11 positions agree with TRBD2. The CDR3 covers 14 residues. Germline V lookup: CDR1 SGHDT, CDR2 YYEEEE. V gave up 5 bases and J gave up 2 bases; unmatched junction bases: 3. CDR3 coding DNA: TGTGCCAGCAGAATAGCGGGAGGGACCTACGAGCAGTACTTC. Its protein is CASRIAGGTYEQYF.

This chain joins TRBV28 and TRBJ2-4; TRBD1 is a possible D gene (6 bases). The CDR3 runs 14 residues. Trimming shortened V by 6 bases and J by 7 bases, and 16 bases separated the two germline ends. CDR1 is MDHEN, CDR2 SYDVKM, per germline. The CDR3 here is CASSSSPRGNIQYF. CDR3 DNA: TGTGCCAGCAGCTCGTCCCCCAGGGGTAACATTCAGTACTTC.

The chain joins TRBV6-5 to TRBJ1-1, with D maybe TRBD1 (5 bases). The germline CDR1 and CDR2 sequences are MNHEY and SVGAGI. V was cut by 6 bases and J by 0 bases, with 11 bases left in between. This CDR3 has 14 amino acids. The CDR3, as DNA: TGTGCCAGCAGGAGACAGTATCTGAACACTGAAGCTTTCTTT. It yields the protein CASRRQYLNTEAFF.

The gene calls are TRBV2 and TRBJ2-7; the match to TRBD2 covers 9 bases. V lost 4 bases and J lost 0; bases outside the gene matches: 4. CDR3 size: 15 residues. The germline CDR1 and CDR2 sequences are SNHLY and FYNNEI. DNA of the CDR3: TGTGCCAGCAGTGCCGCGGGGGGGTTCTCCTACGAGCAGTACTTC. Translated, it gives CASSAAGGFSYEQYF.

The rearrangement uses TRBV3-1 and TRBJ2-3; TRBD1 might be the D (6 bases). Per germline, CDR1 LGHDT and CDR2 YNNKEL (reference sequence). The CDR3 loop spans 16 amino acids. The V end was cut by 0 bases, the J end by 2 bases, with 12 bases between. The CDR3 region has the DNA TGTGCCAGCAGCCAAGATCTGGGGGCCTACACAGATACGCAGTATTTT. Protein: CASSQDLGAYTDTQYF.

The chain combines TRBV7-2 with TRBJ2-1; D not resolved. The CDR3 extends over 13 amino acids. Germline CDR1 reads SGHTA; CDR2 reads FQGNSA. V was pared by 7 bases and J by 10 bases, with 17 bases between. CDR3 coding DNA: TGTGCCAGCACCCATGGCACGGCTGCAGAGCAGTTCTTC. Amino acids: CASTHGTAAEQFF.

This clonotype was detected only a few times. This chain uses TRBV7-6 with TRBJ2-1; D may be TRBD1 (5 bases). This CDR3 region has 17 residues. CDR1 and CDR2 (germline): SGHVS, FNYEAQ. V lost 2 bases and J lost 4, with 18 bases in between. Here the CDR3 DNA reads TGTGCCAGCAGCTTATCGACAGACATTTTCCGATACAATGAGCAGTTCTTC. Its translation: CASSLSTDIFRYNEQFF.

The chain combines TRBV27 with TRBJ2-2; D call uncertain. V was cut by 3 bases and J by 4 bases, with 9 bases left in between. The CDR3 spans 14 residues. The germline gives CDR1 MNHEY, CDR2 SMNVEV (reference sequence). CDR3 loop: CASSFIDGTGELFF. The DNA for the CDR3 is TGTGCCAGCAGTTTCATAGATGGCACCGGGGAGCTGTTTTTT.

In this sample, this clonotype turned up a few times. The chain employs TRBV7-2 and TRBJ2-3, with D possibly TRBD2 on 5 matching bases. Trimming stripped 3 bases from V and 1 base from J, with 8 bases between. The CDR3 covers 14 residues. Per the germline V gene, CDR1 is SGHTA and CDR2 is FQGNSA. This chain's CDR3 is CASSLDWGTDTQYF. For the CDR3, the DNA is TGTGCCAGCAGCTTGGACTGGGGCACAGATACGCAGTATTTT.